Given below is one TCR beta chain in context. Antigen: not known. No infections or other immune events were documented during collection. Assay: immunoSEQ multiplex PCR; the TCRdb copy retains only in-frame clones and omits some. The sample has about 81,000 clones; 65% to 85% are singletons. The sample originates from a study of identifying expanded T cells in peripheral blood. Study results and caveats: Approximately two-week clone count variance significantly increased as total template count grew. Over approximately two and four weeks, about 15 and 18 clones changed, versus approximately 1.1 between replicates.

The CDR3 runs 15 residues. Germline V gene lookup returns CDR1 SEHNR and CDR2 FQNEAQ (reference sequence). The V and J ends lost 5 bases and 2 bases, in that order; junction bases with no gene match: 8. This receptor was obtained from a person aged 18 to 70 in good health. J is TRBJ1-2 and V is TRBV7-9; 7 bases align to TRBD1. The sequencing input was blood. The CDR3 DNA follows: TGTGCCAGCAGCGACTCCGGGACAGCGAACTATGGCTACACCTTC. The encoded protein is CASSDSGTANYGYTF.